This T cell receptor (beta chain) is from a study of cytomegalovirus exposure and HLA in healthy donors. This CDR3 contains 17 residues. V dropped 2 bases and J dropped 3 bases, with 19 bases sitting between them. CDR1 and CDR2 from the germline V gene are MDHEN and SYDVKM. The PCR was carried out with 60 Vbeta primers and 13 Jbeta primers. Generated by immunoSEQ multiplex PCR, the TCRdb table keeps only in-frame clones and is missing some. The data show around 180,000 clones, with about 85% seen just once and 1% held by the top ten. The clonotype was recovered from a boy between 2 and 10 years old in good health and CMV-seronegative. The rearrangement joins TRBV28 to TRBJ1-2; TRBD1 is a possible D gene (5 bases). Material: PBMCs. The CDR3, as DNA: TGTGCCAGCAGTTTAATGGTCGGGACTTTACTGTACTATGGCTACACCTTC. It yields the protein CASSLMVGTLLYYGYTF.